The present T cell receptor beta chain was sequenced within a study of T-cell memory formation after mild COVID-19. In the study overall: Most TCR clusters belonged to a single donor. Notes on the study in general: There was no confirmation that second-wave clones peaking on day 37 were SARS-CoV-2 specific.

The length of the CDR3 is 14 residues. Germline CDR1 is SEHNR and CDR2 is FQNEAQ (reference sequence). Losses at the gene ends were 5 bases for V and 2 bases for J; bases not matched to a gene: 3. To note about this clonotype: Its specificity is not known.

TCRalpha and TCRbeta libraries used 5'RACE with constant-segment primers and UMIs. TCRdb processed the 5' RACE reads anew with MiXCR; each CDR3 protein has one entry. The repertoire holds hundreds of thousands of distinct CDR3 sequences, roughly 17% seen once, with about 8.1% in the top ten. V is TRBV7-9 and J is TRBJ1-2; 9 nucleotides align to TRBD1. The clonotype comes from an adult woman who had mild COVID-19 (a few samples of this study predate the infection). Cell type and time point are not known. Sequenced input: PBMCs or a T cell subset sorted from them (not recorded which). CDR3 sequence: CASSTGTGNYGYTF. In DNA form, the CDR3 reads TGTGCCAGCAGCACCGGGACAGGGAACTATGGCTACACCTTC.